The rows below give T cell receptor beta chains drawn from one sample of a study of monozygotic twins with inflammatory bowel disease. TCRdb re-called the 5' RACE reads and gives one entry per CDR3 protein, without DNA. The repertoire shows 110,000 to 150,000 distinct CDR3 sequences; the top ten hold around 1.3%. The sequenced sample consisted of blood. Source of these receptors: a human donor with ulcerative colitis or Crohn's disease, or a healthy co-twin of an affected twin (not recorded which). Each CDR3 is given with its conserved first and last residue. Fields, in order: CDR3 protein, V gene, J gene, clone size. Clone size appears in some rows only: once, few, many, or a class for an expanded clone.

CDR3 protein: CASSLNLPAASTDTQYF
V gene: TRBV7-8
J gene: TRBJ2-3
clone size: .

CDR3 protein: CSVEAGFTEAFF
V gene: TRBV29-1
J gene: TRBJ1-1
clone size: .

CDR3 protein: CSASTSGSSYNEQFF
V gene: TRBV20-1
J gene: TRBJ2-1
clone size: .

CDR3 protein: CATSDGGRDYNEQFF
V gene: TRBV24-1
J gene: TRBJ2-1
clone size: .

CDR3 protein: CSARDWKGDRGLYEQFF
V gene: TRBV20-1
J gene: TRBJ2-1
clone size: .

CDR3 protein: CASSPPTGQPQHF
V gene: TRBV6-2/TRBV6-3
J gene: TRBJ1-5
clone size: .

CDR3 protein: CASTPNPGVGANVLTF
V gene: TRBV27
J gene: TRBJ2-6
clone size: .

CDR3 protein: CASSFQKTGNDRSGANVLTF
V gene: TRBV11-2
J gene: TRBJ2-6
clone size: .

CDR3 protein: CSVVGGGSGANVLTF
V gene: TRBV29-1
J gene: TRBJ2-6
clone size: .

CDR3 protein: CASSIDSPRAGELFF
V gene: TRBV19
J gene: TRBJ2-2
clone size: .

CDR3 protein: CASSLGASTFTGELFF
V gene: TRBV11-2
J gene: TRBJ2-2
clone size: .

CDR3 protein: CAISENRDYTGELFF
V gene: TRBV10-3
J gene: TRBJ2-2
clone size: .

CDR3 protein: CASRQDRYSNQPQHF
V gene: TRBV27
J gene: TRBJ1-5
clone size: .

CDR3 protein: CSATGALYSPLHF
V gene: TRBV20-1
J gene: TRBJ1-6
clone size: .

CDR3 protein: CASSEETGGYNEQFF
V gene: TRBV6-1
J gene: TRBJ2-1
clone size: .

CDR3 protein: CSVVRGLKNIQYF
V gene: TRBV29-1
J gene: TRBJ2-4
clone size: .

CDR3 protein: CATRPAYEQYF
V gene: TRBV7-9
J gene: TRBJ2-7
clone size: .

CDR3 protein: CSARPDFNTGELFF
V gene: TRBV20-1
J gene: TRBJ2-2
clone size: .

CDR3 protein: CASSPLNEQFF
V gene: TRBV12-3/TRBV12-4
J gene: TRBJ2-1
clone size: .

CDR3 protein: CATSRVSRGGNEQFF
V gene: TRBV15
J gene: TRBJ2-1
clone size: .

CDR3 protein: CASSNRDRGFDEQFF
V gene: TRBV27
J gene: TRBJ2-1
clone size: .

CDR3 protein: CASSTGTSGSRETQYF
V gene: TRBV27
J gene: TRBJ2-5
clone size: medium-sized

CDR3 protein: CASSESMGRVETQYF
V gene: TRBV6-1
J gene: TRBJ2-5
clone size: .

CDR3 protein: CASSFSRGGTDRAVQYF
V gene: TRBV11-2
J gene: TRBJ2-4
clone size: .

CDR3 protein: CSARDPGQGILNTGELFF
V gene: TRBV20-1
J gene: TRBJ2-2
clone size: .

CDR3 protein: CASSLGKEQYF
V gene: TRBV5-4
J gene: TRBJ2-7
clone size: .

CDR3 protein: CATSAVGTGGKRERYNEQFF
V gene: TRBV24-1
J gene: TRBJ2-1
clone size: .

CDR3 protein: CASSYYILGGADTQYF
V gene: TRBV6-5
J gene: TRBJ2-3
clone size: .

CDR3 protein: CASSARTGGKAEAFF
V gene: TRBV27
J gene: TRBJ1-1
clone size: .

CDR3 protein: CASSLAVSTDTQYF
V gene: TRBV7-2
J gene: TRBJ2-3
clone size: .

CDR3 protein: CSAYGGSGNTIYF
V gene: TRBV20-1
J gene: TRBJ1-3
clone size: .

CDR3 protein: CASSLDQGPGGAFF
V gene: TRBV7-9
J gene: TRBJ1-1
clone size: .

CDR3 protein: CASSSGLYGQYF
V gene: TRBV11-2
J gene: TRBJ2-7
clone size: .

CDR3 protein: CASSPNVADLQETQYF
V gene: TRBV18
J gene: TRBJ2-5
clone size: .

CDR3 protein: CASSLKGPNQETQYF
V gene: TRBV5-1
J gene: TRBJ2-5
clone size: .

CDR3 protein: CASSPRSKGEQYF
V gene: TRBV28
J gene: TRBJ2-7
clone size: .

CDR3 protein: CAISEALGTQYF
V gene: TRBV10-3
J gene: TRBJ2-3
clone size: .

CDR3 protein: CASRLGGSAYEQYF
V gene: TRBV28
J gene: TRBJ2-7
clone size: .

CDR3 protein: CASSVEDTYEQYF
V gene: TRBV9
J gene: TRBJ2-7
clone size: .

CDR3 protein: CASSSLAGGETQYF
V gene: TRBV27
J gene: TRBJ2-5
clone size: .

CDR3 protein: CAKRWNMNTEAFF
V gene: TRBV10-3
J gene: TRBJ1-1
clone size: .

CDR3 protein: CASSRGTGSFTEAFF
V gene: TRBV5-1
J gene: TRBJ1-1
clone size: .

CDR3 protein: CASSLAGIYNEQFF
V gene: TRBV11-2
J gene: TRBJ2-1
clone size: .

CDR3 protein: CASSLRTGEQYF
V gene: TRBV7-9
J gene: TRBJ2-7
clone size: .

CDR3 protein: CSARDLGGKPLGETQYF
V gene: TRBV20-1
J gene: TRBJ2-5
clone size: .

CDR3 protein: CSARQGLAGGPNTDTQYF
V gene: TRBV20-1
J gene: TRBJ2-3
clone size: .

CDR3 protein: CASSQPGSSYNEQFF
V gene: TRBV4-2
J gene: TRBJ2-1
clone size: .

CDR3 protein: CASTYRTGESYEQYF
V gene: TRBV5-5
J gene: TRBJ2-7
clone size: .

CDR3 protein: CASSLAWGRMGYYGYTF
V gene: TRBV5-6
J gene: TRBJ1-2
clone size: .

CDR3 protein: CASPANQETQYF
V gene: TRBV7-8
J gene: TRBJ2-5
clone size: .

CDR3 protein: CASSSRQSNPSGTDTQYF
V gene: TRBV19
J gene: TRBJ2-3
clone size: .

CDR3 protein: CASRILGAGNEQFF
V gene: TRBV5-1
J gene: TRBJ2-1
clone size: .

CDR3 protein: CASSSLAAALTQPQHF
V gene: TRBV5-6
J gene: TRBJ1-5
clone size: .

CDR3 protein: CSARGQGGWYEQYF
V gene: TRBV20-1
J gene: TRBJ2-7
clone size: .

CDR3 protein: CASGISSGANVLTF
V gene: TRBV3-1
J gene: TRBJ2-6
clone size: .